This T cell receptor (beta chain) was identified during a study of OX40 agonist ivuxolimab in advanced cancers. Across the study: The study gave patients intravenous ivuxolimab at 0.01 to 10 mg/kg every 2 weeks. General observations from the study: Low normalized T-cell clonal expansion was also seen in some nonresponders.

The V and J ends lost 0 bases and 4 bases respectively, with 18 bases between them. CDR1 is MGHRA, CDR2 YSYEKL, per germline. This CDR3 spans 17 amino acids. Data came from immunoSEQ multiplex PCR; TCRdb stores just in-frame clones and leaves some out. The sample lists about 73,000 clones, 70% to 90% occurring once. Notes on this clone: Its antigen is not identified.

The receptor was isolated from an adult with an advanced solid tumor such as melanoma, head and neck, liver or kidney cancer. This chain uses TRBV4-1 with TRBJ1-2; no definite D call. Sequenced here: CD4+ or CD8+ T cells sorted from blood, sampled in a trial of the OX40 agonist ivuxolimab. The CDR3 coding sequence is TGCGCCAGCAGCCAAGATTTTCCGGGGTCGGACCTCTATGGCTACACCTTC. Translating it yields CASSQDFPGSDLYGYTF.